This TCR beta chain is from a study of CD8+ T cells in alopecia areata. Study background: Oral tofacitinib, 5 to 10 mg twice daily, was given in an open-label trial. Study-wide findings and caveats: The study also sequences resident alphabeta T cells of normal skin in scalp samples. The study found TCR sharing across patients less clear than in mice, possibly for HLA reasons.

After isolation, RNA underwent reverse transcription to generate cDNA as the sequencing template. The assay was immunoSEQ multiplex PCR, and TCRdb's table has in-frame clones only and misses some. This sample has approximately 200,000 clones, with 45% to 75% found just once. Concerning this clone: Antigen specificity is unknown.

Germline CDR1 is SGHTA and CDR2 is FQGNSA. The ends were cut back, 5 bases at V and 2 bases at J, with 13 bases in the middle. This CDR3 spans 15 amino acids. Treatment described: oral pan-JAK inhibitor, 5-10 mg twice daily. The sequence derives from a human donor with alopecia areata. Sequences were derived from CD4+ T cells sorted from blood, sampled at week 4, from a patient treated with tofacitinib. This chain uses TRBV7-2 with TRBJ1-5, with D tentatively TRBD1 (5 bases). The CDR3 sequence is CASSGQGSGNQPQHF. The CDR3 DNA follows: TGTGCCAGCAGCGGCCAGGGTTCCGGCAATCAGCCCCAGCATTTT.